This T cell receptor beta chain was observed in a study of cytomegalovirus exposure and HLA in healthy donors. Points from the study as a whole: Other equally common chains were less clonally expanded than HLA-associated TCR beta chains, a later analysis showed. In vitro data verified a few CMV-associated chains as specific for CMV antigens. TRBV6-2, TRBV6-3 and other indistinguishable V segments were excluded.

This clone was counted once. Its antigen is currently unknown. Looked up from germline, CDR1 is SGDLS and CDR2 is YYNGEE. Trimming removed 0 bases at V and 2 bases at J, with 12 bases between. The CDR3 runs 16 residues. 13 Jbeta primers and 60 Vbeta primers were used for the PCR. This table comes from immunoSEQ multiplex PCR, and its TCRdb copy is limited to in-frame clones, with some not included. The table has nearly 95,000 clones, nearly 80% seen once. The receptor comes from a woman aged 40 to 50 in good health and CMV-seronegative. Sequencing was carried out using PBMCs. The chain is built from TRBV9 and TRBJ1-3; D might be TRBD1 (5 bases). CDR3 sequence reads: CASSVAAGSTGNTIYF. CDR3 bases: TGTGCCAGCAGCGTAGCCGCAGGGTCGACTGGAAACACCATATATTTT.